This TCR beta chain emerged from a study of blood T cell repertoires in COVID-19. Study-level information: From T cells, B-cell-depleted T cells, or PBMCs came the material, which was cDNA or gDNA.

Between the trimmed V and J ends, which lost 3 bases and 6 bases, there was a span of 15 bases. The CDR3 sequence is 15 residues long. Germline V gene lookup returns CDR1 LNHDA and CDR2 SQIVND (reference sequence). The protocol was immunoSEQ multiplex PCR, while the TCRdb copy is restricted to in-frame clones and leaves out a portion. Found here are about 270,000 clones, more than 75% of them singletons; the top ten hold approximately 2%. Sequences were obtained from PBMCs or T cells enriched from blood (not recorded which). This TCR was recovered from a woman in her sixties in a cohort exposed to, infected with or recovered from COVID-19 (not recorded which). This sequence joins TRBV19 and TRBJ2-1; D unclear. The DNA for the CDR3 is TGTGCCAGTAGTATCCGCGGAGCTACTCGCAATGAGCAGTTCTTC. Amino acids: CASSIRGATRNEQFF.